The clone carrying this T cell receptor (beta chain) is a singleton in its sample. The sample originates from a study of blood T cell repertoires in COVID-19. About the study: T cells, B-cell-depleted T cells, or PBMCs supplied cDNA or gDNA.

The CDR3 is 13 amino acids. V lost 4 bases to trimming and J lost 0 bases, with 6 bases between them. Looked up from germline, CDR1 is SGHDN and CDR2 is FVKESK. Study processing details: Estimated nucleated cell counts came from reference gene primer amplification. The table came from immunoSEQ multiplex PCR; TCRdb's copy has only in-frame clones and leaves some out. D and trimming were read from the DNA, whereas the V and J calls and clone size are those reported in that table. Among some 200,000 clones, around 80% were seen once, and the ten largest hold over 13%. This clonotype was sampled from a man aged 30 to 39 with active or convalescent COVID-19. Sequenced material: peripheral blood. This rearrangement joins TRBV14 to TRBJ1-1, with no clear D. The CDR3 is CASSLRVNTEAFF. The CDR3 nucleotides are TGTGCCAGCAGCCTGCGGGTGAACACTGAAGCTTTCTTT.